This TCR beta chain was sequenced in a study of identical twins. Per the germline V gene, CDR1 is LGHDT and CDR2 is YNNKEL (reference sequence). The V end was cut by 0 bases, the J end by 0 bases, with 9 bases between. This CDR3 contains 15 residues. Using its own MiXCR run on the 5' RACE reads, TCRdb lists one record per CDR3 protein. Of 1,800,000 or so distinct CDR3 sequences listed, about 32% are singletons. This TCR was recovered from a newborn girl in good health. This rearrangement joins TRBV3-1 to TRBJ2-7; tentatively, D is TRBD2 (5 bases). The specimen sequenced was cord blood. The CDR3 here is CASSQESGFSYEQYF. For the CDR3, the DNA is TGTGCCAGCAGCCAAGAAAGCGGATTCTCCTACGAGCAGTACTTC.